This T cell receptor (beta chain) was identified in a study of T cell responses to AZD1222 COVID-19 vaccine. Study-level results: Spike-specific TCR breadth and depth rose after two AZD1222 doses. Regions left unmutated in variants are reportedly the target of nearly half of spike-specific TCRs.

Profiling relied on immunoSEQ multiplex PCR, and the TCRdb table lists in-frame clones only, not all of them. The sample records 70,000 to 95,000 clones, over 75% being singletons. Between the trimmed V and J ends, which lost 4 bases and 4 bases, there was a span of 15 bases. Looked up from germline, CDR1 is SGHDT and CDR2 is YYEEEE. This CDR3 is built from 15 residues. On this clone: The antigen remains unidentified.

The chain links TRBV5-6 to TRBJ2-1; D possibly corresponds to TRBD1 (6 bases). The sample was peripheral blood, taken on day 0 of MenACWY control vaccination. The TCR sequence derives from an adult in good health. The chain's CDR3 is CASSDYRVGYNEQFF. CDR3 DNA sequence: TGTGCCAGCAGCGATTACAGGGTGGGGTACAATGAGCAGTTCTTC.